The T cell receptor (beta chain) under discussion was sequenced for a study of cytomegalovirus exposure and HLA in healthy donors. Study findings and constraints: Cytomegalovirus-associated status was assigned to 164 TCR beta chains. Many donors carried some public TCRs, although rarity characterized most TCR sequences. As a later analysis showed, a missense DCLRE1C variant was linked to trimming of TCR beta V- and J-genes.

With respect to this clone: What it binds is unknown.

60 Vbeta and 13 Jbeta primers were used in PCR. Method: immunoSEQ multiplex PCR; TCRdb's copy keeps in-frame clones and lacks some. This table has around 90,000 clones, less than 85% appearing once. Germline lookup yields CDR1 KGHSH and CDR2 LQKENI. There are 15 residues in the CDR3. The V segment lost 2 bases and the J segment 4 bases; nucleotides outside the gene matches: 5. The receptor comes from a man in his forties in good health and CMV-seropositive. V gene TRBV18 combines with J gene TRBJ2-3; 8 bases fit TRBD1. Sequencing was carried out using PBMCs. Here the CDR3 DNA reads TGTGCCAGCTCACCAGGACAGGGTCTCGCAGATACGCAGTATTTT. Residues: CASSPGQGLADTQYF.